The following is a T cell receptor (beta chain) sequence with its context. The data originate from a study of T cells in Graves' hyperthyroidism and ophthalmopathy. Amplification targeted TCR beta CDR3 regions from RNA transcripts. Carried out on the TCR CDR3, a first-round RT-PCR used the HTBI primer set. TCRdb re-derived calls from the multiplex PCR reads in MiXCR, one entry per CDR3 protein. The table lists about 460,000 distinct CDR3 sequences, roughly 22% of them singletons. The V and J ends lost 3 bases and 4 bases, in that order; junction bases with no gene match: 3. The CDR3 has 14 amino acids. CDR1 is SEHNR and CDR2 is FQNEAQ in the germline V gene (reference sequence).

V is TRBV7-9 and J is TRBJ2-4, with TRBD2 matching over 7 bases. Material for sequencing was blood. The sequence was obtained from a woman aged 70-85 years with Graves' ophthalmopathy. The CDR3 nucleotides read TGTGCCAGCAGCTTGCGGGAGACGAAAAACATTCAGTACTTC. It encodes CASSLRETKNIQYF.